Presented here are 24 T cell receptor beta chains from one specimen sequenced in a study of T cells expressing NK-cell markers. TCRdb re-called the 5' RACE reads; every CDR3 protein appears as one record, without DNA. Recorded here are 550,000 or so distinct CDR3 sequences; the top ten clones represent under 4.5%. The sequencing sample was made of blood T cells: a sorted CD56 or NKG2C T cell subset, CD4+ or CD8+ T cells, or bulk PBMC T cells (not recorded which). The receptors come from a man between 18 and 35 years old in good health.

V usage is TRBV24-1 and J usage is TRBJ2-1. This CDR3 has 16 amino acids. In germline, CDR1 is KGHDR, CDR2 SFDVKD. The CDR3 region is CATSDLTGSSYNEQFF.

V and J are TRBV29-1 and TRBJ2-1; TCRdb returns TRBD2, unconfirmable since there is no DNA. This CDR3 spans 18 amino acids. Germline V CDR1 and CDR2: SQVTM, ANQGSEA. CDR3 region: CSVDAFYSGRVGYNEQFF.

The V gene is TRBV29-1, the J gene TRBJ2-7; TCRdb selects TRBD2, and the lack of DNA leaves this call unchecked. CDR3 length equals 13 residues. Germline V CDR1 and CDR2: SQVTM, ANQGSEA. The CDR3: CSVEPLAGREQYF.

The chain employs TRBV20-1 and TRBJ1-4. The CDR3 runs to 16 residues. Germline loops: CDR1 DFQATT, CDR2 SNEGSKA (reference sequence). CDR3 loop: CSARDFPTTTNEKLFF.

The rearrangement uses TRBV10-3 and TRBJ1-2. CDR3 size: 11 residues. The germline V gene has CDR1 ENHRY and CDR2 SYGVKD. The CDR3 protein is CAISGSGGYTF.

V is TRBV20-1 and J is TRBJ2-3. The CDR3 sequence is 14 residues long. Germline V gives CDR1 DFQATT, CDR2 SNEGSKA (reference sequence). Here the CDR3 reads CSARVTNWGDTQYF.

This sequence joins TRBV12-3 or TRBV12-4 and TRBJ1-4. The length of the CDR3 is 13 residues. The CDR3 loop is CASRHAGNEKLFF.

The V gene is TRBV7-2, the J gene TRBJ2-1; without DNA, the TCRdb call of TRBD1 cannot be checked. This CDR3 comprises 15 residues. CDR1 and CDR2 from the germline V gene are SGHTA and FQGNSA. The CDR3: CASSADRVLHNEQFF.

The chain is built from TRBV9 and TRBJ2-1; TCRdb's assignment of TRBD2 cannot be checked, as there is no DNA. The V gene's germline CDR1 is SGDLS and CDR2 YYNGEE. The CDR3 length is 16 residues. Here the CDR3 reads CASSVGGASGSNEQFF.

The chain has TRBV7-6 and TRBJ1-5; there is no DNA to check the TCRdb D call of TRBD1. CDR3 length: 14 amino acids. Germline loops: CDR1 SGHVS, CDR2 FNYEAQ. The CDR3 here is CASSLDGARGPQHF.

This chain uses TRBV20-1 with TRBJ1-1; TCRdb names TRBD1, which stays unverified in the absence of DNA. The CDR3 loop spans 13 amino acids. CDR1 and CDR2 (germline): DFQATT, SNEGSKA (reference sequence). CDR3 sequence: CSAPTGRSTEAFF.

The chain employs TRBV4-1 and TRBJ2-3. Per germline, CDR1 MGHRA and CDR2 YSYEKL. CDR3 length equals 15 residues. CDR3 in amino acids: CASSQGLAITDTQYF.

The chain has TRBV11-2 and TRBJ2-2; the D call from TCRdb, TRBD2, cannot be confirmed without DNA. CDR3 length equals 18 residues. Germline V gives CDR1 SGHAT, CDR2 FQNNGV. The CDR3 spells CASSPPPLSGRASGELFF.

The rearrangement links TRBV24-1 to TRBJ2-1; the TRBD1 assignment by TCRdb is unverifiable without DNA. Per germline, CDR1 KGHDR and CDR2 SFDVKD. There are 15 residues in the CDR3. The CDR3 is CATSDLPRDYNEQFF.

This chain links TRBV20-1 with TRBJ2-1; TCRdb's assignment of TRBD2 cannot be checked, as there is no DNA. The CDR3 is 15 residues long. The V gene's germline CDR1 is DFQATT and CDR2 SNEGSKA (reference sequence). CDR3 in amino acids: CSARGPEGHYNEQFF.

CDR3 protein: CSARVRGGWAEAFF. This chain links TRBV20-1 with TRBJ1-1; TCRdb picks TRBD1, but there is no DNA to check that call. There are 14 residues in the CDR3. CDR1 is DFQATT, CDR2 SNEGSKA, per germline (reference sequence).

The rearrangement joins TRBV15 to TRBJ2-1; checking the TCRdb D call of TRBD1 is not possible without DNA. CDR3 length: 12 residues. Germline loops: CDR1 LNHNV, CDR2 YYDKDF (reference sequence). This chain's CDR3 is CATSRARGEQFF.

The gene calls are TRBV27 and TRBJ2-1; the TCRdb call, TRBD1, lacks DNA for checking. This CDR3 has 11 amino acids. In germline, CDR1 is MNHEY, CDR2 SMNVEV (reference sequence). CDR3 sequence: CASMYGTEQFF.

The CDR3 spells CASSPDYEQFF. The chain carries TRBV7-2 and TRBJ2-1. Germline-derived CDR1 and CDR2 are SGHTA and FQGNSA. CDR3 length: 11 residues.

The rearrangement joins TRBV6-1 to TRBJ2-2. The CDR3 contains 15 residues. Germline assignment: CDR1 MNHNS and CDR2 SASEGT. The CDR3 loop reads CASTQIFGGTGELFF.

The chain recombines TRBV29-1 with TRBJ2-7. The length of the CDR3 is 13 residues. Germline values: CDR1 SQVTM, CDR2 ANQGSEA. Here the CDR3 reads CSVEGRGSHEQYF.

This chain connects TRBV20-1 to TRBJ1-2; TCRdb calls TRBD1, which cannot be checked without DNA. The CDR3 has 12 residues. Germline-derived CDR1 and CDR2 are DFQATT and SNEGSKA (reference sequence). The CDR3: CSASKDSYGYTF.

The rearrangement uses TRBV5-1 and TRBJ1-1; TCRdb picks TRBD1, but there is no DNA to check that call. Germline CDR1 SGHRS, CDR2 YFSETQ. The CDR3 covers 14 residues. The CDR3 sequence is CASSFWGLNTEAFF. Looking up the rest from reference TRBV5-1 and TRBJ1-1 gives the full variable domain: KAGVTQTPRYLIKTRGQQVTLSCSPISGHRSVSWYQQTPGQGLQFLFEYFSETQRNKGNFPGRFSGRQFSNSRSEMNVSTLELGDSALYLCASSFWGLNTEAFFGQGTRLTVV.

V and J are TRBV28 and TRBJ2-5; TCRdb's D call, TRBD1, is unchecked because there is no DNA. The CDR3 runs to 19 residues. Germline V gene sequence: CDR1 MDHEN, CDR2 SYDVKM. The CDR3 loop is CASRDSGTGAFVGQETQYF.